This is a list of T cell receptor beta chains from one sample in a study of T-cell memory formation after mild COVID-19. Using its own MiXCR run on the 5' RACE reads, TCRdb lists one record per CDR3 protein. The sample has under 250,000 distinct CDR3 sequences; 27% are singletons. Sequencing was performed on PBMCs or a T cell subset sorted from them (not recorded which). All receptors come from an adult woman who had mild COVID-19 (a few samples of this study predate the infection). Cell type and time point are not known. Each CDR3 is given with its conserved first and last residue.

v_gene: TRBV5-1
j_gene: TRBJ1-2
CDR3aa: CASSSPGEYGYTF

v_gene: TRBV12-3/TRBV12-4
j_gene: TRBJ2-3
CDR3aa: CASSPRTAGGPRDTQYF

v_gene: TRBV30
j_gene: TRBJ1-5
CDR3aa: CAWSRDVGANQPQHF

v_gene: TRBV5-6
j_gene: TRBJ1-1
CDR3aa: CASSLHAEAFF

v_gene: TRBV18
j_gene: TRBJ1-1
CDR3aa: CASSPGSGRNEAFF

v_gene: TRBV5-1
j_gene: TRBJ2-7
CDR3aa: CASSPEGAGVYEQYF

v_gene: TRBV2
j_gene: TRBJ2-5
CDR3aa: CASSRVQGLRRGQETQYF

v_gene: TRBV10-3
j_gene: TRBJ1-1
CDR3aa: CAISDFDGRNTEAFF

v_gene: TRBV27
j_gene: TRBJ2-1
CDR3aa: CASSRSTGRSYNEQFF

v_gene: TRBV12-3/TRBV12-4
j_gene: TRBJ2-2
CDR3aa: CATERSQRGNGELFF

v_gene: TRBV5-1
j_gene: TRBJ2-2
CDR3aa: CASSPTWTGRHTGELFF

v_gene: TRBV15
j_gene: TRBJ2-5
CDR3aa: CATIAQGLQETQYF

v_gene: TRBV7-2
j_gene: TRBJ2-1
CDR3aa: CASSSGLVGGNEQFF

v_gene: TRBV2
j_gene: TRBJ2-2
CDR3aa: CASSEALRVLTGELFF

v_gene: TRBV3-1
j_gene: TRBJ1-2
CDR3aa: CASSQPDRGPRGYTF

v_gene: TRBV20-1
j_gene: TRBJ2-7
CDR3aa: CSGRTGGSYEQYF

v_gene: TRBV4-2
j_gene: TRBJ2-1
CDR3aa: CASSPSPGDEQFF

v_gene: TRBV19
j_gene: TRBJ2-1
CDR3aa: CATLLAVGYNEQFF